What follows are 17 T cell receptor beta chains derived from one specimen sequenced in a study of PD-1 blockade in classical Hodgkin lymphoma. Here immunoSEQ multiplex PCR was the method, and the copy in TCRdb shows in-frame clones only, minus some. The sample lists 37,000 or so clones; about 90% were seen once. Following autologous stem cell transplantation, relapse occurred in every patient, and exposure to brentuximab vedotin varied. Sequenced material: peripheral blood mononuclear cells (PBMCs), taken before the second cycle of nivolumab. These receptors originate from a human donor with classical Hodgkin lymphoma.

Only a few counts were recorded for this clone. J is TRBJ2-7 and V is TRBV14; D gene uncertain. V was shortened by 1 base and J by 2 bases, with 9 bases between the two germline ends. Germline lookup yields CDR1 SGHDN and CDR2 FVKESK. The CDR3 loop spans 14 amino acids. The CDR3 loop is CASSQATSTYEQYF. For the CDR3, the DNA is TGTGCCAGCAGCCAAGCTACCTCGACCTACGAGCAGTACTTC.

The chain employs TRBV6-1 and TRBJ1-1; D may be TRBD1 (6 bases). The CDR3 extends over 15 amino acids. Germline V CDR1 and CDR2: MNHNS, SASEGT. With 6 bases removed from V and 6 bases from J, the gap between germline ends came to 20 bases. CDR3: CASSALRGGYAEAFF. In nucleotides, the CDR3 is TGTGCCAGCAGCGCCCTAAGGGGGGGTTACGCTGAAGCTTTCTTT.

The chain carries TRBV5-1 and TRBJ2-7; D unresolved. Germline values: CDR1 SGHRS, CDR2 YFSETQ. V shed 1 base and J shed 3 bases, with 8 bases lying between them. The CDR3 totals 13 residues. As DNA, the CDR3 is TGCGCCAGCAGCTTGACGGGTTACTACGAGCAGTACTTC. Its protein is CASSLTGYYEQYF.

V usage is TRBV7-9 and J usage is TRBJ2-3; D remains unclear. Germline V gives CDR1 SEHNR, CDR2 FQNEAQ (reference sequence). The CDR3 runs to 15 residues. Trimming pared 5 bases from V and 1 base from J, leaving 13 bases between. The DNA for the CDR3 is TGTGCCAGCAGCCAAGAAAATCTCCGCACAGATACGCAGTATTTT. Its protein product is CASSQENLRTDTQYF. Using reference TRBV7-9 and TRBJ2-3 for the parts outside the CDR3, the full variable domain is DTGVSQNPRHKITKRGQNVTFRCDPISEHNRLYWYRQTLGQGPEFLTYFQNEAQLEKSRLLSDRFSAERPKGSFSTLEIQRTEQGDSAMYLCASSQENLRTDTQYFGPGTRLTVL.

The chain carries TRBV27 and TRBJ2-1; 7 nucleotides align to TRBD1. This CDR3 has 14 residues. Unmatched junction bases numbered 12, after V lost 7 bases and J lost 9 bases. Germline V gene lookup returns CDR1 MNHEY and CDR2 SMNVEV (reference sequence). This CDR3 is CASIRQGFSGEQFF. Here the CDR3 DNA reads TGTGCCAGCATCCGACAGGGCTTTTCCGGTGAGCAGTTCTTC.

This chain joins TRBV6-6 and TRBJ2-7; D may be TRBD1 (6 bases). CDR1 and CDR2 from the germline V gene are MNHNY and SVGAGI (reference sequence). The CDR3 sequence is 14 residues long. Deletions cut 5 bases from V and 2 bases from J, with 13 bases between. The CDR3 loop reads CASSIPQGPYEQYF. Written as DNA, the CDR3 is TGTGCCAGCAGTATACCACAGGGACCCTACGAGCAGTACTTC.

The chain is built from TRBV6-5 and TRBJ1-4, with D maybe TRBD1 (5 bases). The ends were cut back, 5 bases at V and 3 bases at J, with 13 bases in the middle. This CDR3 is 15 amino acids long. Looked up from germline, CDR1 is MNHEY and CDR2 is SVGAGI. The CDR3 sequence: CASSAGPSPNEKLFF. CDR3 sequence (DNA): TGTGCCAGCAGTGCGGGACCGAGCCCTAATGAAAAACTGTTTTTT.

The rearrangement uses TRBV18 and TRBJ2-5, with D hard to call. In germline, CDR1 is KGHSH, CDR2 LQKENI. Trimming shortened V by 2 bases and J by 2 bases, and 6 bases separated the two germline ends. The CDR3 is 13 amino acids. CDR3 in amino acids: CASSPSVQETQYF. CDR3 nucleotide sequence: TGTGCCAGCTCACCATCGGTTCAAGAGACCCAGTACTTC.

This chain links TRBV6-4 with TRBJ1-1, with D maybe TRBD1 (6 bases). V lost 4 bases and J lost 7, with 19 bases in between. The CDR3 is 15 amino acids. Germline V gene sequence: CDR1 MRHNA, CDR2 SNTAGT. The CDR3 is CASSGSGTTPGEAFF. The CDR3 DNA sequence: TGTGCCAGCAGTGGGTCCGGGACAACGCCCGGTGAAGCTTTCTTT.

The chain employs TRBV29-1 and TRBJ1-4, with TRBD1 matching over 8 bases. Germline loops: CDR1 SQVTM, CDR2 ANQGSEA. V trimming: 5 bases; J trimming: 8 bases; junction bases outside the gene matches: 7. The CDR3 length is 13 residues. CDR3: CSVTTGVREKLFF. In DNA, the CDR3 is TGCAGCGTTACGACAGGGGTTCGCGAAAAACTGTTTTTT.

The chain links TRBV7-3 to TRBJ2-3; 10 bases map to TRBD2. V gave up 5 bases and J gave up 2 bases; unmatched junction bases: 7. The CDR3 sequence is 16 residues long. Per germline, CDR1 SGHTA and CDR2 FQGTGA. The CDR3 loop is CASSPRTSGLTDTQYF. DNA for the CDR3: TGTGCCAGCAGCCCAAGGACTAGCGGACTCACAGATACGCAGTATTTT. The full variable domain, with the rest looked up from reference TRBV7-3 and TRBJ2-3, is GAGVSQTPSNKVTEKGKYVELRCDPISGHTALYWYRQSLGQGPEFLIYFQGTGAADDSGLPNDRFFAVRPEGSVSTLKIQRTERGDSAVYLCASSPRTSGLTDTQYFGPGTRLTVL.

J is TRBJ2-7 and V is TRBV14; perhaps TRBD2 as D (6 bases). CDR1 SGHDN and CDR2 FVKESK come from the germline V gene. The V gene lost 4 bases and the J gene lost 2 bases, with 18 bases spanning the gap. The CDR3 sequence is 16 residues long. In nucleotides, the CDR3 is TGTGCCAGCAGCCGGGGTTGGGAGGATGGCCCCTACGAGCAGTACTTC. Translated, it gives CASSRGWEDGPYEQYF.

This clone occurred once. V gene TRBV10-2 combines with J gene TRBJ2-3; a possible D gene is TRBD2 (6 bases). Trimming cost V 8 bases and J 3 bases, with 12 bases left between them. CDR3 length equals 13 residues. In germline, CDR1 is WSHSY, CDR2 SAAADI. CDR3 residues: CASSSGTTDTQYF. The DNA of the CDR3 is TGCGCCAGCTCGTCCGGGACTACAGATACGCAGTATTTT.

The chain combines TRBV9 with TRBJ2-1; D unclear. Trimming took 3 bases from V and 4 from J, leaving 14 bases between them. The length of the CDR3 is 15 residues. Germline V gene data show CDR1 as SGDLS and CDR2 as YYNGEE. The CDR3 DNA is TGTGCCAGCAGCGCAACGGCGGAGCTTTACAATGAGCAGTTCTTC. It codes for CASSATAELYNEQFF.

The J gene is TRBJ2-2, the V gene TRBV11-2; no firm D call. V was trimmed by 1 base and J by 4 bases, leaving 10 bases between them. Germline V lookup: CDR1 SGHAT, CDR2 FQNNGV. The CDR3 length is 15 residues. CDR3 loop: CASSLVAIGTGELFF. DNA for the CDR3: TGTGCCAGCAGCTTAGTGGCAATTGGCACCGGGGAGCTGTTTTTT.

V is TRBV7-3 and J is TRBJ2-3; no clear D. The CDR3 spans 14 residues. V was cut by 0 bases and J by 2 bases, with 6 bases left in between. Germline V lookup: CDR1 SGHTA, CDR2 FQGTGA. DNA of the CDR3: TGTGCCAGCAGCTTAACGCGGACCACAGATACGCAGTATTTT. Translating it yields CASSLTRTTDTQYF.

J is TRBJ2-1 and V is TRBV5-4; TRBD2 matches 7 bases. In germline, CDR1 is SGHNT, CDR2 YYREEE (reference sequence). The CDR3 runs to 15 residues. Germline trimming cut 0 bases from V and 8 bases from J; bases unmatched to any gene: 8. DNA of the CDR3: TGTGCCAGCAGCTTGGACCAGCGGGATATCTATGAGCAGTTCTTC. Protein sequence: CASSLDQRDIYEQFF.